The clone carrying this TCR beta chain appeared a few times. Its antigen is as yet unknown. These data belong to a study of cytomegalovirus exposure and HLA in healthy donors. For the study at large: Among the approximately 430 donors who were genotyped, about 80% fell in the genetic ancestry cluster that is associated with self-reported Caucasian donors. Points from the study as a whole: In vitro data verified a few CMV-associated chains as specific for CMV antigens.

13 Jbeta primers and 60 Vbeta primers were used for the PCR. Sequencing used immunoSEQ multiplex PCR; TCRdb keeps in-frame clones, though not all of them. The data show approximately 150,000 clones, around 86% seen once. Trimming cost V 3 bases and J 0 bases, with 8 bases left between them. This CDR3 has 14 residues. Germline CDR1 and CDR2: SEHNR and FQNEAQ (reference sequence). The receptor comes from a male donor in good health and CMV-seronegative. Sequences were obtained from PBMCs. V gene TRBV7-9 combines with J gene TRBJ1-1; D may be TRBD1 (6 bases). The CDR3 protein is CASSFTGMNTEAFF. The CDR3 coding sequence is TGTGCCAGCAGCTTTACAGGGATGAACACTGAAGCTTTCTTT.